This is a list of T cell receptor beta chains from one sample in a study of Ad26.COV2.S vaccination and SARS-CoV-2 variants. The assay was immunoSEQ multiplex PCR, and TCRdb's table has in-frame clones only and misses some. The sample carries roughly 390,000 clones, approximately 90% recorded once. This specimen was peripheral blood, taken in a trial of Ad26.COV2.S vaccine versus placebo. The receptors stem from a person aged 18 to 59 who received the Ad26.COV2.S COVID-19 vaccine or a placebo. The CDR3 runs from the conserved cysteine through the conserved F or W. A D gene is named only where the DNA matches it firmly. Size values are once, few and many counts, or a class for expanded clones, and some rows have none.

d_gene	v_gene	j_gene	abundance	CDR3aa	CDR3nt
TRBD2	TRBV3-1/TRBV3-2	TRBJ2-3	.	CASSPGGITDTQYF	TGTGCCAGCAGCCCGGGGGGGATCACAGATACGCAGTATTTT
TRBD2	TRBV13	TRBJ2-1	.	CASSFTSGYNEQFF	TGTGCCAGCAGCTTCACTAGCGGATACAATGAGCAGTTCTTC
TRBD1	TRBV7-2	TRBJ2-7	.	CASSLARTGLDEQYF	TGTGCCAGCAGCTTAGCAAGGACAGGGCTCGACGAGCAGTACTTC
.	TRBV7-6	TRBJ1-4	.	CASSPGGSNEKLFF	TGTGCCAGCAGCCCGGGGGGGTCTAATGAAAAACTGTTTTTT
.	TRBV19	TRBJ1-6	.	CASKEGIRSPLHF	TGTGCCAGTAAAGAGGGGATTCGGTCACCCCTCCACTTT
.	TRBV13	TRBJ1-2	.	CASSLERGQGGYTF	TGTGCCAGCAGCTTAGAGCGGGGGCAAGGTGGCTACACCTTC
TRBD1	TRBV6-5	TRBJ1-2	.	CASSTDRGGRDGYTF	TGTGCCAGCAGTACGGACAGGGGAGGTCGTGATGGCTACACCTTC
.	TRBV29-1	TRBJ2-1	once	CSVDRQYNEQFF	TGCAGCGTTGATCGGCAGTACAATGAGCAGTTCTTC
.	TRBV24-1	TRBJ2-1	few	CATSEGGGNYNEQFF	TGTGCCACCAGTGAAGGGGGGGGGAACTACAATGAGCAGTTCTTC
.	TRBV6-1	TRBJ1-5	.	CASSDSQGTVSQPQHF	TGTGCCAGCAGTGATTCCCAAGGTACGGTATCTCAGCCCCAGCATTTT
.	TRBV2	TRBJ1-4	.	CASSYTPGKEKLFF	TGTGCCAGCAGTTACACCCCGGGAAAGGAAAAACTGTTTTTT
.	TRBV3-1/TRBV3-2	TRBJ2-3	.	CASRTAGTQYF	TGTGCCAGCAGGACCGCGGGCACGCAGTATTTT
.	TRBV7-9	TRBJ2-7	.	CASSLWRDEQYF	TGTGCCAGCAGCTTATGGAGGGACGAGCAGTACTTC
.	TRBV5-1	TRBJ1-1	.	CASRAGPSNTEAFF	TGCGCCAGCAGGGCGGGACCGTCGAACACTGAAGCTTTCTTT
.	TRBV7-2	TRBJ1-1	.	CASSLVTENTEAFF	TGTGCCAGCAGCTTAGTAACAGAGAACACTGAAGCTTTCTTT
.	TRBV29-1	TRBJ2-1	.	CSVGGRYEQFF	TGCAGCGTCGGGGGAAGGTACGAGCAGTTCTTC
TRBD1	TRBV5-6	TRBJ1-1	.	CASSARTGRPLNTEAFF	TGTGCCAGCAGCGCACGGACAGGACGACCCTTGAACACTGAAGCTTTCTTT
.	TRBV30	TRBJ1-1	.	CAWSVVHEAFF	TGTGCCTGGAGTGTAGTGCATGAAGCTTTCTTT
.	TRBV27	TRBJ1-2	.	CASSFAGSYGYTF	TGTGCCAGCAGTTTCGCAGGGAGTTATGGCTACACCTTC
.	TRBV3-1/TRBV3-2	TRBJ1-1	.	CASSHTRFNTEAFF	TGTGCCAGCAGTCACACCCGGTTCAACACTGAAGCTTTCTTT
.	TRBV3-1/TRBV3-2	TRBJ2-7	.	CASSQVRHEQYF	TGTGCCAGCAGCCAAGTGAGGCACGAGCAGTACTTC
.	TRBV15	TRBJ1-1	few	CATSRGEVGTEAFF	TGTGCCACCAGCAGGGGGGAAGTGGGAACTGAAGCTTTCTTT
.	TRBV4-1	TRBJ2-5	.	CASSQDGARETQYF	TGCGCCAGCAGCCAAGATGGGGCGAGAGAGACCCAGTACTTC
.	TRBV7-8	TRBJ2-1	.	CASSLVARRDRGRDNEQFF	TGTGCCAGCAGCTTAGTAGCCCGCAGGGACCGAGGAAGAGACAATGAGCAGTTCTTC
TRBD2	TRBV19	TRBJ2-4	.	CASRGGNIQYF	TGTGCCAGTAGGGGAGGGAACATTCAGTACTTC
.	TRBV7-8	TRBJ2-7	.	CASSYLVLSDSSYEQYF	TGTGCCAGCAGCTACCTGGTCTTGTCGGATAGCTCCTACGAGCAGTACTTC
TRBD2	TRBV5-1	TRBJ2-5	once	CASSLPSGGETQYF	TGCGCCAGCAGCTTACCTAGCGGAGGAGAGACCCAGTACTTC
TRBD1	TRBV5-5	TRBJ2-3	.	CASSSRQGLIRLDTQYF	TGTGCCAGCAGCTCACGACAGGGTTTAATCCGTTTAGATACGCAGTATTTT
.	TRBV7-2	TRBJ2-7	.	CASSPGYEQYF	TGTGCCAGCAGCCCCGGCTACGAGCAGTACTTC
TRBD1	TRBV30	TRBJ1-1	.	CAWDRDLNTEAFF	TGTGCCTGGGACAGGGACCTGAACACTGAAGCTTTCTTT
TRBD1	TRBV28	TRBJ1-3	.	CASSFHGTGLIRNTIYF	TGTGCCAGCAGTTTTCACGGGACAGGGTTAATTAGAAACACCATATATTTT
.	TRBV27	TRBJ2-2	.	CASSLSNAGELFF	TGTGCCAGCAGTTTATCCAACGCCGGGGAGCTGTTTTTT
.	TRBV20-1	TRBJ1-2	.	CSVEETWGYTF	TGCAGTGTGGAGGAGACATGGGGCTACACCTTC
.	TRBV7-9	TRBJ1-4	once	CASSRTEKLFF	TGTGCCAGCTCCCGGACCGAAAAACTGTTTTTT
.	TRBV7-9	TRBJ1-2	.	CASSRGPLYGYTF	TGTGCCAGCAGCCGGGGACCGCTCTATGGCTACACCTTC
.	TRBV3-1/TRBV3-2	TRBJ2-6	few	CASSQREVGANVLTF	TGTGCCAGCAGCCAAAGGGAGGTGGGGGCCAACGTCCTGACTTTC
.	TRBV9	TRBJ2-2	.	CASSVSTGTGELFF	TGTGCCAGCAGCGTTTCCACAGGCACCGGGGAGCTGTTTTTT
.	TRBV12-5	TRBJ2-7	.	CASGGFFHEQYF	TGTGCTAGTGGAGGGTTTTTCCACGAGCAGTACTTC
.	TRBV4-1	TRBJ1-1	.	CASSQDSLNTEAFF	TGCGCCAGCAGCCAAGATTCACTGAACACTGAAGCTTTCTTT
.	TRBV19	TRBJ1-2	.	CASSMFRVDGYTF	TGTGCCAGTAGTATGTTCAGGGTGGATGGCTACACCTTC
.	TRBV7-2	TRBJ2-3	.	CASSLAGAGADTQYF	TGTGCCAGCAGCTTAGCGGGGGCCGGTGCAGATACGCAGTATTTT
TRBD2	TRBV27	TRBJ2-1	.	CASQSGGWGVTPFF	TGTGCCAGCCAAAGCGGGGGGTGGGGCGTGACCCCGTTCTTC
.	TRBV2	TRBJ1-6	few	CASSGTGEAPLHF	TGTGCCAGCAGCGGTACGGGGGAGGCACCCCTCCACTTT
.	TRBV5-4	TRBJ2-3	.	CASSYPMGGTDTQYF	TGTGCCAGCAGCTACCCCATGGGGGGCACAGATACGCAGTATTTT
.	TRBV2	TRBJ2-3	.	CASSVEGEADTQYF	TGTGCCAGCAGTGTGGAGGGGGAAGCAGATACGCAGTATTTT
TRBD1	TRBV5-1	TRBJ1-1	.	CASSLEGALTEAFF	TGCGCCAGCAGCTTAGAGGGGGCGTTGACTGAAGCTTTCTTT
.	TRBV21-1	TRBJ1-1	.	CASRGDPNTEAFF	TGTGCCAGCAGGGGCGACCCGAACACTGAAGCTTTCTTT
.	TRBV30	TRBJ1-3	once	CAWGTGTLAGNTIYF	TGTGCCTGGGGGACCGGGACCTTGGCAGGAAACACCATATATTTT
.	TRBV7-6	TRBJ2-7	.	CASSLPYRTALTYEQYF	TGTGCCAGCAGCTTACCCTATCGGACAGCCCTTACCTACGAGCAGTACTTC
TRBD2	TRBV5-1	TRBJ2-1	once	CASRAQGGGGYNEQFF	TGCGCCAGCAGGGCCCAGGGTGGCGGGGGCTACAATGAGCAGTTCTTC
.	TRBV18	TRBJ1-5	.	CASSGDIRNQPQHF	TGTGCCAGCTCCGGGGACATTCGCAATCAGCCCCAGCATTTT